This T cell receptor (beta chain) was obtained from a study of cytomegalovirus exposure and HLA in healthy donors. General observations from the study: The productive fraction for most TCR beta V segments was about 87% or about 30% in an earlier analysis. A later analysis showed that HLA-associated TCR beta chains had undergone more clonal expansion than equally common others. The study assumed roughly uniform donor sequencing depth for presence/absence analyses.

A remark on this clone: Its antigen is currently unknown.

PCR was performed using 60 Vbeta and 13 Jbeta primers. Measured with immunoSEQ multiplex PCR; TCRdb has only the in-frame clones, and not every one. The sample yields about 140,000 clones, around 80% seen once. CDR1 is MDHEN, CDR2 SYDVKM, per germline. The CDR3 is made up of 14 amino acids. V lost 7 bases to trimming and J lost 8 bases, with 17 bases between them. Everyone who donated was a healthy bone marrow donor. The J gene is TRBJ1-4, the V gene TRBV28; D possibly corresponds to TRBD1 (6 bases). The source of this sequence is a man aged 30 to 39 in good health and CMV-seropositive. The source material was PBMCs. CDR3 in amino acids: CASTDPTGTEKLFF. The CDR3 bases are TGTGCCAGCACCGATCCTACAGGGACCGAAAAACTGTTTTTT.